The entry that follows covers one T cell receptor (beta chain) sequence. Its specificity is not known. The CDR3 contains 13 residues. Germline CDR1 MNHEY, CDR2 SMNVEV (reference sequence). V was pared by 4 bases and J by 8 bases, with 4 bases of the junction left unmatched. These data come from a study of cytomegalovirus exposure and HLA in healthy donors. Study-wide context: Previous work identified roughly 120 million unique TCR beta sequences from around 200 million T cells.

PCR employed 60 Vbeta and 13 Jbeta primers. This table comes from immunoSEQ multiplex PCR, and its TCRdb copy is limited to in-frame clones, with some not included. The sample has about 160,000 clones, about 81% seen once. Broader study findings: Follow-up analysis later connected one missense variant in DCLRE1C with trimming of TCR beta V- and J-genes. Based on reports, TCR beta sequences accurately predicted HLA-A and HLA-B alleles for most subjects.

The source material was PBMCs. The clonotype was recovered from a girl between 2 and 10 years old in good health and CMV-seropositive. This chain connects TRBV27 to TRBJ1-4; 7 bases align to TRBD1. CDR3 in DNA: TGTGCCAGCAGTTACAGGGGCAGGGAAAAACTGTTTTTT. Translated: CASSYRGREKLFF.